Included here is one TCR beta chain sequence, with context. The data belong to a study of blood T cell repertoires in COVID-19. As originally analysed: Counts of nucleated cells, estimated from reference gene primer amplification, were obtained. Assay: immunoSEQ multiplex PCR; the TCRdb copy retains only in-frame clones and omits some. V, J and clone size reflect that table, while D and trimming were determined from the DNA. The data hold fewer than 200,000 clones, with 60% to 80% observed a single time. The CDR3 runs to 13 residues. After removal of 3 bases from V and 9 bases from J, the junction contained 4 bases not matched to a gene. Per germline, CDR1 GTSNPN and CDR2 SVGIG (reference sequence).

V is TRBV30 and J is TRBJ2-1; 11 bases match TRBD1. The sequence came from a woman in her 70s with acute or convalescent COVID-19. Specimen: peripheral blood. The CDR3 loop is CAWSGQGAAEQFF. Written as DNA, the CDR3 is TGTGCCTGGAGCGGACAGGGGGCGGCTGAGCAGTTCTTC.